These 30 T cell receptor beta chains share one sample of origin, sequenced in a study of OX40 agonist ivuxolimab in advanced cancers. Using immunoSEQ multiplex PCR, the repertoire was profiled, and TCRdb retains in-frame clones only, with some absent. The sample lists about 90,000 clones, almost 90% seen once, with roughly 0.16% in the top ten. The sample in question was CD4+ or CD8+ T cells sorted from blood, obtained in a trial of the OX40 agonist ivuxolimab. These receptors all stem from an adult with an advanced solid tumor such as melanoma, head and neck, liver or kidney cancer.

The chain recombines TRBV5-1 with TRBJ1-1; D not resolved. Germline CDR1 is SGHRS and CDR2 is YFSETQ. This CDR3 is 11 amino acids long. V lost 7 bases, J lost 3 bases, and 7 bases lay in between. CDR3 sequence (DNA): TGCGCCAGCCGAACTCACACTGAAGCTTTCTTT. The encoded protein is CASRTHTEAFF.

The chain joins TRBV5-1 to TRBJ2-7, with TRBD2 matching 7 bases. The J segment lost 2 bases and the V segment lost 0 bases, leaving 2 bases of the junction unmatched. CDR1 is SGHRS and CDR2 is YFSETQ in the germline V gene. This CDR3 is built from 14 residues. In DNA form, the CDR3 reads TGCGCCAGCAGCTTGGACGGGGGGACCTACGAGCAGTACTTC. Its protein is CASSLDGGTYEQYF.

The chain recombines TRBV6-5 with TRBJ2-2; D is ambiguous. V lost 5 bases, J lost 10 bases, and 14 bases lay in between. The CDR3 is made up of 13 amino acids. Germline-derived CDR1 and CDR2 are MNHEY and SVGAGI. CDR3 region: CASSRTSTKELFF. For the CDR3, the DNA is TGTGCCAGCAGTCGGACCTCGACGAAGGAGCTGTTTTTT.

The rearrangement links TRBV18 to TRBJ2-7, with D maybe TRBD1 (6 bases). Trimming removed 4 bases from V and 9 bases from J, with 13 bases in between. The CDR3 spans 12 residues. Germline values: CDR1 KGHSH, CDR2 LQKENI. This chain's CDR3 is CASSREWGPQYF. The CDR3 DNA reads TGTGCCAGCTCACGGGAATGGGGGCCGCAGTACTTC.

The chain combines TRBV27 with TRBJ2-4; 14 bases map to TRBD2. Germline V CDR1 and CDR2: MNHEY, SMNVEV (reference sequence). After removal of 5 bases from V and 6 bases from J, the junction contained 6 bases not matched to a gene. The CDR3 length is 16 residues. The CDR3 region is CASSPGLAGAVNIQYF. CDR3 nucleotide sequence: TGTGCCAGCAGTCCGGGACTAGCGGGAGCGGTAAACATTCAGTACTTC.

This chain connects TRBV28 to TRBJ2-7; D ambiguous. CDR3 length: 15 residues. Trimming stripped 7 bases from V and 0 bases from J, with 16 bases between. Germline V gene data show CDR1 as MDHEN and CDR2 as SYDVKM. CDR3 protein: CASTRPGPGSYEQYF. The CDR3 nucleotides read TGTGCCAGCACTAGGCCCGGGCCCGGCTCCTACGAGCAGTACTTC.

The chain recombines TRBV5-4 with TRBJ1-4; the D is unclear. The CDR3 spans 14 residues. V lost 4 bases to trimming and J lost 8 bases, with 15 bases between them. Germline values: CDR1 SGHNT, CDR2 YYREEE (reference sequence). CDR3 DNA: TGTGCCAGCAGCATGGACGCTCGCCCGGAAAAACTGTTTTTT. This codes for CASSMDARPEKLFF.

This chain uses TRBV7-3 with TRBJ2-7; TRBD1 is a possible D gene (6 bases). The V gene lost 3 bases and the J gene lost 1 base, with 7 bases spanning the gap. The germline V gene encodes CDR1 SGHTA and CDR2 FQGTGA. The CDR3 sequence is 13 residues long. The CDR3 bases are TGTGCCAGCAGCTTGGGGGCGTCCTACGAGCAGTACTTC. Translated: CASSLGASYEQYF.

J is TRBJ2-7 and V is TRBV18; 11 positions match TRBD2. Germline V gene lookup returns CDR1 KGHSH and CDR2 LQKENI. With V trimmed by 4 bases and J by 0 bases, 11 bases remained unmatched. The CDR3 runs 18 residues. The CDR3 sequence is CASSLLMGLADSSYEQYF. DNA of the CDR3: TGTGCCAGCTCACTTTTAATGGGACTAGCGGATAGCTCCTACGAGCAGTACTTC.

The chain employs TRBV6-1 and TRBJ2-2; D may be TRBD2 (6 bases). This CDR3 comprises 15 residues. V lost 3 bases to trimming and J lost 6 bases, with 14 bases between them. The germline V gene has CDR1 MNHNS and CDR2 SASEGT. In DNA, the CDR3 is TGTGCCAGCAGTGACCAGACTAGAATCGCCGGGGAGCTGTTTTTT. This gives the protein CASSDQTRIAGELFF.

This chain connects TRBV19 to TRBJ1-5; D might be TRBD1 (6 bases). Germline V CDR1 and CDR2: LNHDA, SQIVND (reference sequence). The CDR3 has 16 residues. Between the trimmed V and J ends, which lost 1 base and 1 base, there was a span of 11 bases. The CDR3: CASSIVGGMSNQPQHF. The CDR3 DNA follows: TGTGCCAGTAGTATAGTAGGGGGAATGAGCAATCAGCCCCAGCATTTT.

The V and J genes are TRBV7-9 and TRBJ1-2; weak D call: TRBD1 (6 bases). V lost 5 bases to trimming and J lost 4 bases, with 23 bases between them. Germline values: CDR1 SEHNR, CDR2 FQNEAQ (reference sequence). The CDR3 is made up of 17 amino acids. CDR3 nucleotide sequence: TGTGCCAGCAGCCTAAAATTAGTTACAGGGACCATCTATGGCTACACCTTC. Encoded protein: CASSLKLVTGTIYGYTF.

The chain carries TRBV10-3 and TRBJ1-2, with 7 bases matching TRBD1. This CDR3 spans 14 amino acids. The trim removed 10 bases at V and 7 bases at J, leaving 15 bases unmatched. The germline gives CDR1 ENHRY, CDR2 SYGVKD. As DNA, the CDR3 is TGTGCCACCCATGCAGGGGGAGACGTGGGTGGCTACACCTTC. This encodes CATHAGGDVGGYTF.

V usage is TRBV5-1 and J usage is TRBJ1-1, with a weak D call TRBD1 (5 bases). V was shortened by 2 bases and J by 0 bases, with 8 bases between the two germline ends. From germline, CDR1 is SGHRS and CDR2 YFSETQ. This CDR3 has 14 residues. Written as DNA, the CDR3 is TGCGCCAGCAGCTTCGCAGGGCTGAACACTGAAGCTTTCTTT. Translating gives CASSFAGLNTEAFF.

The V gene is TRBV2, the J gene TRBJ2-5, with unresolved D. V gave up 5 bases and J gave up 2 bases, with 6 bases separating them. This CDR3 has 12 residues. CDR1 and CDR2 from the germline V gene are SNHLY and FYNNEI. CDR3 residues: CASSYSQETQYF. Written as DNA, the CDR3 is TGTGCCAGCAGTTATAGTCAAGAGACCCAGTACTTC.

The chain recombines TRBV11-2 with TRBJ1-1, with 7 positions matching TRBD1. The CDR3 length is 17 residues. Germline V gene data show CDR1 as SGHAT and CDR2 as FQNNGV. The V gene end was trimmed by 5 bases and the J gene end by 3 bases; junction bases not matched to a gene: 15. The CDR3 loop is CASSHRRGQRTYTEAFF. The DNA for the CDR3 is TGTGCCAGCAGCCACCGGCGGGGACAGCGGACGTACACTGAAGCTTTCTTT.

This clone was counted a single time. The rearrangement uses TRBV27 and TRBJ1-6; D uncertain. Looked up from germline, CDR1 is MNHEY and CDR2 is SMNVEV (reference sequence). The CDR3 has 15 residues. Trimming cost V 8 bases and J 0 bases, with 11 bases left between them. In nucleotides, the CDR3 is TGTGCCAGCTCTCTTATCGGCTCCTATAATTCACCCCTCCACTTT. Its translation is CASSLIGSYNSPLHF.

The chain employs TRBV5-1 and TRBJ2-7, with D possibly being TRBD1 (6 bases). Between the trimmed V and J ends, which lost 0 bases and 3 bases, there was a span of 13 bases. The V gene's germline CDR1 is SGHRS and CDR2 YFSETQ. This CDR3 has 15 residues. The CDR3 DNA follows: TGCGCCAGCAGCTTGGAACCAGGGGAACACTACGAGCAGTACTTC. Translation gives CASSLEPGEHYEQYF.

V usage is TRBV9 and J usage is TRBJ1-1; the D gene is possibly TRBD1 (5 bases). This CDR3 has 14 residues. Germline CDR1 and CDR2: SGDLS and YYNGEE. Trimming shortened V by 0 bases and J by 4 bases, and 10 bases separated the two germline ends. The CDR3 is CASSVEVGPTEAFF. In nucleotides, the CDR3 is TGTGCCAGCAGCGTAGAAGTGGGACCCACTGAAGCTTTCTTT. The full variable domain, with the rest looked up from reference TRBV9 and TRBJ1-1, is DSGVTQTPKHLITATGQRVTLRCSPRSGDLSVYWYQQSLDQGLQFLIQYYNGEERAKGNILERFSAQQFPDLHSELNLSSLELGDSALYFCASSVEVGPTEAFFGQGTRLTVV.

The chain combines TRBV7-9 with TRBJ2-3, with D uncertain. The V gene lost 5 bases and the J gene lost 3 bases, with 12 bases spanning the gap. CDR3 length: 14 residues. Germline V lookup: CDR1 SEHNR, CDR2 FQNEAQ (reference sequence). DNA for the CDR3: TGTGCCAGCAGCCTCGCCGGCCGGACAGATACGCAGTATTTT. Translated, it gives CASSLAGRTDTQYF.

The rearrangement uses TRBV6-1 and TRBJ2-7; D unclear. The CDR3 is 12 residues long. Trimming shortened V by 8 bases and J by 2 bases, and 10 bases separated the two germline ends. CDR1 is MNHNS and CDR2 is SASEGT in the germline V gene. The CDR3 DNA reads TGTGCCAGCGGAGAGTGGACCTACGAGCAGTACTTC. Encoded protein: CASGEWTYEQYF.

The gene calls are TRBV6-1 and TRBJ2-7; D might be TRBD1 (6 bases). The germline V gene encodes CDR1 MNHNS and CDR2 SASEGT. The CDR3 extends over 14 amino acids. V was shortened by 5 bases and J by 0 bases, with 11 bases between the two germline ends. Here the CDR3 reads CASSRTESSYEQYF. The CDR3 nucleotides are TGTGCCAGCAGTAGGACAGAGAGCTCCTACGAGCAGTACTTC.

This rearrangement joins TRBV5-1 to TRBJ1-4; maybe TRBD1 (6 bases). Deletions cut 5 bases from V and 3 bases from J, with 14 bases between. This CDR3 has 15 residues. Germline-derived CDR1 and CDR2 are SGHRS and YFSETQ. CDR3 DNA sequence: TGCGCCAGCAGACTATCAGGGGCGGCTAATGAAAAACTGTTTTTT. Amino acid sequence: CASRLSGAANEKLFF.

The rearrangement uses TRBV7-9 and TRBJ2-3; 10 nucleotides line up with TRBD2. Germline assignment: CDR1 SEHNR and CDR2 FQNEAQ (reference sequence). The CDR3 contains 18 residues. Unmatched junction bases numbered 7, after V lost 1 base and J lost 0 bases. Here the CDR3 reads CASSLGSGLAASTDTQYF. CDR3 nucleotide sequence: TGTGCCAGCAGCTTAGGGTCCGGACTAGCGGCTAGCACAGATACGCAGTATTTT.

This clone occurred once. The chain couples TRBV11-3 to TRBJ1-1; no reliable D call. The germline gives CDR1 SGHNT, CDR2 YENEEA. The CDR3 length is 14 residues. Trimming removed 2 bases at V and 3 bases at J, with 10 bases between. The CDR3 DNA reads as TGTGCCAGCAGCTTACACCCGCAGGACACTGAAGCTTTCTTT. This encodes CASSLHPQDTEAFF.

V usage is TRBV5-1 and J usage is TRBJ1-6; 7 positions agree with TRBD1. Germline V lookup: CDR1 SGHRS, CDR2 YFSETQ. The CDR3 is made up of 14 amino acids. The trim removed 1 base at V and 9 bases at J, leaving 4 bases unmatched. Here the CDR3 reads CASSLSGQSSPLHF. In nucleotides, the CDR3 is TGCGCCAGCAGCTTGTCGGGACAGAGTTCACCCCTCCACTTT.

This chain links TRBV11-1 with TRBJ2-1, with 14 bases fitting TRBD2. With 5 bases clipped from V and 8 bases from J, the junction kept 5 bases outside the gene matches. Germline values: CDR1 SGHAT, CDR2 FQDESV (reference sequence). This CDR3 is built from 15 residues. The CDR3 bases are TGTGCCAGCAGCCAGACTAGCGGGAGGGCGCATGAGCAGTTCTTC. Its protein product is CASSQTSGRAHEQFF.

J is TRBJ2-7 and V is TRBV5-1; 8 bases are a match to TRBD1. This CDR3 has 14 residues. From germline, CDR1 is SGHRS and CDR2 YFSETQ. The ends lost 2 bases at V and 4 bases at J; junction bases unmatched: 5. Written as DNA, the CDR3 is TGCGCCAGCAGCTTCCCTGGGGACAGGTACGAGCAGTACTTC. Amino acid sequence: CASSFPGDRYEQYF. Complete variable domain (other parts from reference TRBV5-1 and TRBJ2-7): KAGVTQTPRYLIKTRGQQVTLSCSPISGHRSVSWYQQTPGQGLQFLFEYFSETQRNKGNFPGRFSGRQFSNSRSEMNVSTLELGDSALYLCASSFPGDRYEQYFGPGTRLTVT.

The rearrangement uses TRBV5-1 and TRBJ2-1, with TRBD1 identical over 7 bases. CDR1 and CDR2 from the germline V gene are SGHRS and YFSETQ. Losses at the gene ends were 5 bases for V and 1 base for J; bases not matched to a gene: 0. The CDR3 contains 13 residues. The CDR3 bases are TGCGCCAGCAGGGGACAGTCCTACAATGAGCAGTTCTTC. This sequence encodes CASRGQSYNEQFF. Together with reference TRBV5-1 and TRBJ2-1, the CDR3 gives the full variable domain: KAGVTQTPRYLIKTRGQQVTLSCSPISGHRSVSWYQQTPGQGLQFLFEYFSETQRNKGNFPGRFSGRQFSNSRSEMNVSTLELGDSALYLCASRGQSYNEQFFGPGTRLTVL.

V and J are TRBV19 and TRBJ2-1; 8 bases fit TRBD2. Germline V gene data show CDR1 as LNHDA and CDR2 as SQIVND (reference sequence). The CDR3 runs 16 residues. V gave up 6 bases and J gave up 3 bases; unmatched junction bases: 10. This chain's CDR3 is CASSILPGLGYNEQFF. CDR3 bases: TGTGCCAGTAGCATCTTACCGGGACTAGGCTACAATGAGCAGTTCTTC.